One and the same sample provided the 20 T cell receptor beta chains below, sequenced in a study of T-cell reconstitution after alpha-beta-depleted transplantation in children. Unique molecular identifiers were incorporated during preparation of the TCRbeta library. MiXCR, applied by TCRdb to the PCR reads, yields one record per CDR3 protein. The top ten hold 0.79% of the sample, which has hundreds of thousands of distinct CDR3 sequences, 10% to 15% seen once. The sample in question was PBMCs, obtained before TCRalphabeta/CD19-depleted stem cell transplant. The receptor source for this set is a girl aged 2 to 10 with congenital amegakaryocytic thrombocytopenia, due to receive a stem cell transplant.

The chain is built from TRBV5-1 and TRBJ2-1; 11 bases match TRBD2. V lost 0 bases, J lost 7 bases, and 6 bases stayed unmatched. This CDR3 region has 16 residues. Germline V gene lookup returns CDR1 SGHRS and CDR2 YFSETQ. The CDR3 protein is CASSLAMVAGGNEQFF. The CDR3 DNA is TGCGCCAGCAGCTTGGCCATGGTAGCGGGAGGGAATGAGCAGTTCTTC. Supplemented by reference TRBV5-1 and TRBJ2-1, the full variable domain reads KAGVTQTPRYLIKTRGQQVTLSCSPISGHRSVSWYQQTPGQGLQFLFEYFSETQRNKGNFPGRFSGRQFSNSRSEMNVSTLELGDSALYLCASSLAMVAGGNEQFFGPGTRLTVL.

The J gene is TRBJ2-1, the V gene TRBV4-1, with D possibly TRBD1 on 6 matching bases. This CDR3 comprises 15 residues. Germline CDR1 reads MGHRA; CDR2 reads YSYEKL. Deletions cut 0 bases from V and 4 bases from J, with 10 bases between. The CDR3 is CASSQDRDKYNEQFF. CDR3 sequence (DNA): TGCGCCAGCAGCCAAGATCGGGACAAATACAATGAGCAGTTCTTC.

This clonotype was observed at least ten times. This chain uses TRBV10-3 with TRBJ2-2, with a weak D call TRBD2 (6 bases). From germline, CDR1 is ENHRY and CDR2 SYGVKD. Trimming took 9 bases from V and 6 from J, leaving 11 bases between them. The CDR3 is 12 amino acids. DNA for the CDR3: TGTGCCATAGCGGGTGACGCCGGGGAGCTGTTTTTT. Protein product: CAIAGDAGELFF.

Concerning this clonotype: Just one base apart from a much larger clone, this may be a read error. The conserved phenylalanine or tryptophan is not found at the CDR3 terminus, so this likely reflects a read error. J is TRBJ1-1 and V is TRBV6-1; 11 bases fit TRBD1. The germline gives CDR1 MNHNS, CDR2 SASEGT. The CDR3 contains 14 residues. V trimming: 3 bases; J trimming: 5 bases; junction bases outside the gene matches: 2. This CDR3 reads CASSEWDRGTEAFI. In nucleotides, the CDR3 is TGTGCCAGCAGTGAGTGGGACAGGGGGACTGAAGCTTTCATT.

This clonotype turned up a few times. The V call is TRBV5-6, the J call TRBJ1-6, with TRBD1 identical over 8 bases. Trimming removed 2 bases from V and 13 bases from J; junction bases left unmatched: 11. The CDR3 has 15 residues. CDR1 and CDR2 (germline): SGHDT, YYEEEE. The chain's CDR3 is CASSLFGQGDDPLHF. Written as DNA, the CDR3 is TGTGCCAGCAGCTTATTTGGACAGGGAGACGACCCCCTCCACTTT.

In this sample, this clonotype turned up many times. The chain carries TRBV21-1 and TRBJ2-7; the tabulated D call, TRBD1, remains unverified against the DNA. TRBV21-1 is assigned pseudogene status. The CDR3 sequence is 13 residues long. Written as DNA, the CDR3 is TGTGCCAGCAGCAGGGACATGACCTACGAGCAGTACTTC. It is translated as CASSRDMTYEQYF.

V gene TRBV11-3 combines with J gene TRBJ2-5, with 8 bases identical to TRBD1. Germline trimming cut 5 bases from V and 1 base from J; bases unmatched to any gene: 9. The length of the CDR3 is 16 residues. CDR1 and CDR2 (germline): SGHNT, YENEEA. For the CDR3, the DNA is TGTGCCAGCAGCCAATGGGGACAGGAGGGCCAAGAGACCCAGTACTTC. Translated: CASSQWGQEGQETQYF.

The rearrangement links TRBV7-9 to TRBJ1-5, with TRBD1 matching over 8 bases. The V gene's germline CDR1 is SEHNR and CDR2 FQNEAQ (reference sequence). V was pared by 6 bases and J by 10 bases, with 8 bases of the junction left unmatched. The CDR3 spans 13 residues. CDR3 DNA sequence: TGTGCCAGCAGTATAGACAGGGGAGGACCCCAGCATTTT. Its protein is CASSIDRGGPQHF.

V gene TRBV27 combines with J gene TRBJ2-7, with a tentative D call TRBD2 (5 bases). The V gene lost 4 bases and the J gene lost 0 bases, with 10 bases spanning the gap. The CDR3 runs to 14 residues. The germline V gene encodes CDR1 MNHEY and CDR2 SMNVEV (reference sequence). CDR3 sequence reads: CASSSPGISYEQYF. The CDR3 DNA reads TGTGCCAGCAGTTCCCCCGGGATCTCCTACGAGCAGTACTTC.

Of note for this clonotype: Being one base from a much bigger clone, this may be a read error. The chain employs TRBV20-1 and TRBJ2-1; possibly TRBD1 or TRBD2 for D (6 bases each). The CDR3 is 16 residues long. CDR1 is DFQATT and CDR2 is SNEGSKA in the germline V gene (reference sequence). CDR3 sequence reads: CCAGRTGGGSYNEQFF. The CDR3 bases are TGCTGTGCGGGAAGGACTGGAGGGGGGTCCTACAATGAGCAGTTCTTC.

There are many counts of this clonotype. The gene calls are TRBV7-2 and TRBJ1-2; possible D gene TRBD1, 5 bases. The germline CDR1 and CDR2 sequences are SGHTA and FQGNSA. Trimming shortened V by 5 bases and J by 3 bases, and 19 bases separated the two germline ends. This CDR3 contains 16 residues. The CDR3 sequence: CASSRSGARTYYGYTF. Here the CDR3 DNA reads TGTGCCAGCAGCCGTAGCGGGGCCCGCACCTACTATGGCTACACCTTC.

This clonotype was seen repeatedly, ten times or more. The chain combines TRBV10-2 with TRBJ2-2; the D is unclear. Germline values: CDR1 WSHSY, CDR2 SAAADI. Trimming pared 4 bases from V and 4 bases from J, leaving 10 bases between. The CDR3 is 14 residues long. CDR3 protein: CASSATSVTGELFF. The CDR3 nucleotides are TGCGCCAGCAGTGCCACGTCAGTCACCGGGGAGCTGTTTTTT.

J is TRBJ2-1 and V is TRBV5-1; the match to TRBD2 covers 7 bases. This CDR3 is built from 15 residues. CDR1 and CDR2 from the germline V gene are SGHRS and YFSETQ. The V segment lost 5 bases and the J segment 7 bases; nucleotides outside the gene matches: 12. This chain's CDR3 is CASSRDLAVGNEQFF. CDR3 sequence (DNA): TGCGCCAGCAGTCGGGACCTAGCGGTGGGGAATGAGCAGTTCTTC.

At least ten counts were recorded for this clonotype. The chain's CDR3 is CATSRDRVTGELFF. In nucleotides, the CDR3 is TGTGCCACCTCCAGGGACCGGGTAACCGGGGAGCTGTTTTTT. J is TRBJ2-2 and V is TRBV15, with D possibly being TRBD1 or TRBD2 (5 bases each). The CDR3 is made up of 14 amino acids. With 8 bases removed from V and 5 bases from J, the gap between germline ends came to 15 bases. The germline CDR1 and CDR2 sequences are LNHNV and YYDKDF (reference sequence).

The chain is built from TRBV7-2 and TRBJ1-5; D unresolved. In germline, CDR1 is SGHTA, CDR2 FQGNSA. The length of the CDR3 is 12 residues. V was pared by 4 bases and J by 7 bases, with 8 bases between. This chain's CDR3 is CASSSPLQPQHF. CDR3 nucleotides: TGTGCCAGCAGCTCACCCCTCCAGCCCCAGCATTTT.

In its sample, this clonotype was seen many times. The rearrangement links TRBV20-1 to TRBJ2-3, with D maybe TRBD2 (5 bases). The V and J ends lost 2 bases and 0 bases respectively, with 15 bases between them. The CDR3 extends over 16 amino acids. Germline values: CDR1 DFQATT, CDR2 SNEGSKA (reference sequence). DNA of the CDR3: TGCAGTGCTAGACGAGTCCCGGGAAAAAGCACAGATACGCAGTATTTT. Translated, it gives CSARRVPGKSTDTQYF.

This clonotype occurred many times. The chain links TRBV5-1 to TRBJ2-1; 8 bases align to TRBD1. The length of the CDR3 is 14 residues. The V and J ends lost 1 base and 9 bases, in that order; junction bases with no gene match: 6. The germline CDR1 and CDR2 sequences are SGHRS and YFSETQ. The CDR3 DNA reads TGCGCCAGCAGCTTGTTCCAGGGGGCAGGTGAGCAGTTCTTC. Its protein product is CASSLFQGAGEQFF.

The rearrangement joins TRBV20-1 to TRBJ1-5; a weak D match, TRBD1 (5 bases). V lost 6 bases, J lost 4 bases, and 19 bases lay in between. CDR3 size: 15 residues. Germline CDR1 DFQATT, CDR2 SNEGSKA (reference sequence). DNA for the CDR3: TGCAGTGCAACTACCGGGGCCCGAAGGAATCAGCCCCAGCATTTT. This sequence encodes CSATTGARRNQPQHF.

At least ten counts were recorded for this clonotype. The V and J genes are TRBV11-2 and TRBJ2-3; 7 nucleotides agree with TRBD1. V dropped 6 bases and J dropped 2; count of bases not matched to a gene: 11. CDR1 SGHAT and CDR2 FQNNGV come from the germline V gene. The length of the CDR3 is 16 residues. The CDR3: CASRKPGQRITDTQYF. Here the CDR3 DNA reads TGTGCCAGCAGAAAGCCGGGACAGCGTATCACAGATACGCAGTATTTT.

The chain is built from TRBV20-1 and TRBJ2-7; D unclear. There are 13 residues in the CDR3. Germline CDR1 and CDR2: DFQATT and SNEGSKA (reference sequence). Trimming took 6 bases from V and 2 from J, leaving 14 bases between them. CDR3 DNA: TGCAGTGCCCTGCGCGTCCCGACCTACGAGCAGTACTTC. Its protein is CSALRVPTYEQYF.